Each of the 10 T cell receptor beta chains below was sequenced from the same sample in a study of post-analysis software for immune sequencing data. TCR beta cDNA libraries included unique molecular identifiers. TCRdb re-analysed the PCR reads in MiXCR, keeping a single row per CDR3 protein. The sample gives hundreds of thousands of distinct CDR3 sequences, 30% of which show up once; roughly 0.57% is in the top ten. No antigens are known for them. Study results and caveats: With TRBV5-6, TRBV5-1 and TRBV20-1 included, about five TRBV segments were more frequent in patients than in controls.

The sample consisted of blood. Receptor source: a girl under 18 with multiple sclerosis.

In this sample, this clonotype turned up a few times. The gene calls are TRBV28 and TRBJ1-2; D remains ambiguous. V lost 7 bases and J lost 0, with 9 bases in between. CDR3 length: 13 amino acids. Germline CDR1 reads MDHEN; CDR2 reads SYDVKM. CDR3 residues: CASTPRSNYGYTF. The CDR3 DNA reads TGTGCCAGCACCCCGCGGTCTAACTATGGCTACACCTTC.

The chain uses TRBV6-6 and TRBJ1-5; D unclear. This CDR3 comprises 13 residues. Between the trimmed V and J ends, which lost 10 bases and 4 bases, there was a span of 14 bases. Germline V lookup: CDR1 MNHNY, CDR2 SVGAGI (reference sequence). The CDR3: CANSLRPNQPQHF. The CDR3 region has the DNA TGTGCCAACTCCCTGAGACCAAATCAGCCCCAGCATTTT.

Many counts were recorded for this clonotype. The chain carries TRBV29-1 and TRBJ2-5; no definite D call. Trimming cost V 4 bases and J 5 bases, with 5 bases left between them. There are 10 residues in the CDR3. CDR1 and CDR2 from the germline V gene are SQVTM and ANQGSEA. CDR3 in amino acids: CSVAWETQYF. The CDR3 DNA reads as TGCAGCGTTGCCTGGGAGACCCAGTACTTC. Filled out from reference TRBV29-1 and TRBJ2-5, the complete variable domain reads SAVISQKPSRDICQRGTSLTIQCQVDSQVTMMFWYRQQPGQSLTLIATANQGSEATYESGFVIDKFPISRPNLTFSTLTVSNMSPEDSSIYLCSVAWETQYFGPGTRLLVL.

This clonotype was seen a handful of times. V is TRBV7-9 and J is TRBJ2-4; 9 bases match TRBD1. Trimming at V came to 7 bases and at J to 0 bases, leaving 13 bases not matched to a gene. This CDR3 spans 18 amino acids. The germline V gene encodes CDR1 SEHNR and CDR2 FQNEAQ (reference sequence). The CDR3 reads CASIPTSGQGLAKNIQYF. The CDR3 DNA reads TGTGCCAGCATCCCAACCTCGGGACAGGGATTAGCCAAAAACATTCAGTACTTC.

This clonotype appeared a few times. The V call is TRBV28, the J call TRBJ2-5; possible D gene TRBD2, 6 bases. The germline V gene has CDR1 MDHEN and CDR2 SYDVKM. The CDR3 extends over 15 amino acids. The V end lost 8 bases, the J end lost 1 base, and 17 bases lay between the germline ends. CDR3 in DNA: TGTGCCAGCCATTACCCGGGAGCCCTCCAAGAGACCCAGTACTTC. It is translated as CASHYPGALQETQYF.

This clonotype has only a few counts. V gene TRBV27 combines with J gene TRBJ2-5; D is uncertain. Germline CDR1 MNHEY, CDR2 SMNVEV (reference sequence). This CDR3 is 13 amino acids long. V lost 5 bases to trimming and J lost 1 base, with 8 bases between them. As DNA, the CDR3 is TGTGCCAGCAGTCCCTACTCCCAAGAGACCCAGTACTTC. Translation: CASSPYSQETQYF.

This clonotype has only a few counts. The chain recombines TRBV7-8 with TRBJ1-2, with a possible D match to TRBD1 (5 bases). The CDR3 spans 15 residues. V was shortened by 1 base and J by 4 bases, with 13 bases between the two germline ends. In germline, CDR1 is SGHVS, CDR2 FQNEAQ. CDR3 amino acids: CASSLVEGGVYGYTF. For the CDR3, the DNA is TGTGCCAGCAGCTTAGTAGAGGGAGGGGTCTATGGCTACACCTTC.

The DNA for the CDR3 is TGTGCCAGCAGAAGGAGAACCGGGGAGCTGTTTTTT. It encodes CASRRRTGELFF. The chain recombines TRBV6-2 or TRBV6-3 with TRBJ2-2; D not resolved. Trimming shortened V by 6 bases and J by 5 bases, and 7 bases separated the two germline ends. CDR3 length equals 12 residues. Per the germline V gene, CDR1 is MNHEY and CDR2 is SVGEGT.

The chain is built from TRBV3-1 and TRBJ2-5, with 8 bases lining up with TRBD2. Judging by the DNA end, TRBJ2-7 fits better; the J call may be wrong. Germline V lookup: CDR1 LGHDT, CDR2 YNNKEL (reference sequence). CDR3 length: 16 amino acids. CDR3: CASSQVGGAPGSEQYF. The CDR3 DNA reads as TGTGCCAGCAGCCAAGTCGGGGGGGCGCCGGGATCCGAGCAGTACTTC.

This clonotype has only a few counts. This chain joins TRBV4-3 and TRBJ2-4; D may be TRBD2 (5 bases). The DNA end favors TRBJ2-7, so the J call may be wrong. Germline CDR1 reads LGHNA; CDR2 reads YSLEER. The CDR3 runs to 18 residues. The CDR3 sequence: CASSPSRAQTRNNYEQYF. Written as DNA, the CDR3 is TGCGCCAGCAGCCCCTCGCGGGCTCAGACCCGAAATAACTACGAGCAGTACTTC.